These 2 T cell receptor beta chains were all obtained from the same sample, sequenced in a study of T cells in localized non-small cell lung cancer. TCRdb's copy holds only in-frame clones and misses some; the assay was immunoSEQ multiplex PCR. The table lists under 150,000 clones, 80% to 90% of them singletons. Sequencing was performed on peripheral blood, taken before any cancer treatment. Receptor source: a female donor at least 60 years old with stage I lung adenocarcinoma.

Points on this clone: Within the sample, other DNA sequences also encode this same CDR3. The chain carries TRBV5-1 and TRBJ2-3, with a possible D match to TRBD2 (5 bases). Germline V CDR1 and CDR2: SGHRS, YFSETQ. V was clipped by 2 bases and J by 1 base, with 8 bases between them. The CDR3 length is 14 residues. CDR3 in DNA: TGCGCCAGCAGCTTCGAGGGCGGCACAGATACGCAGTATTTT. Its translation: CASSFEGGTDTQYF.

The CDR3: CASKGRTGELFF. CDR3 DNA sequence: TGTGCCAGCAAAGGGAGGACCGGGGAGCTGTTTTTT. J is TRBJ2-2 and V is TRBV7-9, with D perhaps matching TRBD2 (6 bases). There are 12 residues in the CDR3. V lost 7 bases to trimming and J lost 5 bases, with 8 bases between them. Germline loops: CDR1 SEHNR, CDR2 FQNEAQ (reference sequence).